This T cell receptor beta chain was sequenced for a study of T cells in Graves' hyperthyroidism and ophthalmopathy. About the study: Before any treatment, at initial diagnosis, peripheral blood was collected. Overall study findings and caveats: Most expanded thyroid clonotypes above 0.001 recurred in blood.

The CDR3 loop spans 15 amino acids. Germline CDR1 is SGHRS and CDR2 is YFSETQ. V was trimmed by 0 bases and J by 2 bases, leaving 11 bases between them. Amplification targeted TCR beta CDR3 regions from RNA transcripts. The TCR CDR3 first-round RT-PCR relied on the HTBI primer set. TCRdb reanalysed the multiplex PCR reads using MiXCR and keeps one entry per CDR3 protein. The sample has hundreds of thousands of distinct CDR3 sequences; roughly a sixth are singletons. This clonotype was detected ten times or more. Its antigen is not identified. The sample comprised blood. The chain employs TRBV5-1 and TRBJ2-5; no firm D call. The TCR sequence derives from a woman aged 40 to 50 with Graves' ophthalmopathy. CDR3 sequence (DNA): TGCGCCAGCAGCTTGGATCCAAAGAGACAAGAGACCCAGTACTTC. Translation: CASSLDPKRQETQYF.